One and the same sample provided the 25 T cell receptor beta chains below, sequenced in a study of early T cells in non-severe SARS-CoV-2 infection (dated by TCRdb to about 2021). To prepare the library, 5' RACE was applied. The run used a NextSeq 500. The public reads were quality trimmed at Q25 with fastp and then assembled into clones with MiXCR by TCRdb, keeping productive beta chains. Under each unique CDR3 protein, matching rows form one entry showing the most common genes and DNA. The sample table shows roughly 70,000 distinct CDR3 sequences, and 18% are seen once. In total, the top ten clones hold around 9.8% of the sample. Sample: whole blood, taken at baseline. The receptors shown here come from an adult who was a healthcare worker with PCR-confirmed SARS-CoV-2 infection or an uninfected control (not recorded which).

This clonotype was found a few times. CDR3 region: CATSRAGGIPYNEQFF. As DNA, the CDR3 is TGTGCCACCAGCAGAGCCGGCGGGATCCCCTACAATGAGCAGTTCTTC. The chain is built from TRBV15 and TRBJ2-1, with TRBD2 as a possible D gene (6 bases). Germline CDR1 reads LNHNV; CDR2 reads YYDKDF (reference sequence). The CDR3 spans 16 residues. V was clipped by 1 base and J by 2 bases, with 12 bases between them.

The chain joins TRBV7-2 to TRBJ2-4; 8 positions match TRBD1. Germline V gene sequence: CDR1 SGHTA, CDR2 FQGNSA. Trimming took 4 bases from V and 9 from J; bases not matched to a gene: 11. CDR3 size: 15 residues. The CDR3 loop is CASSSTSRQGSIQYF. DNA for the CDR3: TGTGCCAGCAGCTCAACCTCCCGACAGGGGAGCATTCAGTACTTC.

There are many counts of this clonotype. The chain has TRBV7-9 and TRBJ1-1, with D hard to call. CDR1 is SEHNR, CDR2 FQNEAQ, per germline (reference sequence). Between the trimmed V and J ends, which lost 5 bases and 2 bases, there was a span of 18 bases. The CDR3 is 16 amino acids. CDR3 in amino acids: CASSHPISEANTEAFF. The CDR3 bases are TGTGCCAGCAGCCACCCCATCTCGGAAGCTAACACTGAAGCTTTCTTT.

The chain couples TRBV5-1 to TRBJ2-7; TRBD2 matches at 10 bases. This CDR3 contains 16 residues. The germline CDR1 and CDR2 sequences are SGHRS and YFSETQ. After removal of 1 base from V and 2 bases from J, the junction contained 6 bases not matched to a gene. This CDR3 is CASSLKPSGGPYEQYF. Written as DNA, the CDR3 is TGCGCCAGCAGCTTGAAACCTAGCGGGGGACCCTACGAGCAGTACTTC.

This clonotype has only a few counts. The chain combines TRBV29-1 with TRBJ1-1; TRBD1 might be the D (5 bases). CDR1 SQVTM and CDR2 ANQGSEA come from the germline V gene. Trimming stripped 4 bases from V and 1 base from J, with 10 bases between. This CDR3 spans 13 amino acids. The CDR3 nucleotides read TGCAGCGTTGTTAAAGGGGAGAACACTGAAGCTTTCTTT. Translated, it gives CSVVKGENTEAFF.

This clonotype was seen more than once but under ten times. J is TRBJ1-4 and V is TRBV18; D is unclear. Germline V gene data show CDR1 as KGHSH and CDR2 as LQKENI. V was trimmed by 3 bases and J by 0 bases, leaving 11 bases between them. The CDR3 runs to 16 residues. The CDR3 reads CASSPGGQTTNEKLFF. In DNA form, the CDR3 reads TGTGCCAGCTCACCGGGCGGCCAAACAACTAATGAAAAACTGTTTTTT.

The gene calls are TRBV20-1 and TRBJ2-7; perhaps TRBD1 as D (6 bases). The CDR3 runs to 15 residues. Germline values: CDR1 DFQATT, CDR2 SNEGSKA (reference sequence). Trimming took off 1 base at V and 0 bases at J, with 13 bases between the two ends. The CDR3 spells CSARVQGTNSYEQYF. The CDR3 DNA reads as TGCAGTGCTAGAGTACAAGGGACAAACTCCTACGAGCAGTACTTC.

The J gene is TRBJ1-1, the V gene TRBV12-3 or TRBV12-4; the D gene is possibly TRBD1 (6 bases). This CDR3 is built from 13 residues. Trimming took 7 bases from V and 4 from J, leaving 13 bases between them. The CDR3 nucleotides are TGTGCCAGCAATCCGACGGGGGCCACTGAAGCTTTCTTT. As protein: CASNPTGATEAFF.

This clonotype showed up just a few times. V usage is TRBV6-2 or TRBV6-3 and J usage is TRBJ1-5, with no clear D. CDR3 length: 16 residues. CDR1 is MNHEY, CDR2 SVGEGT, per germline. Trimming took off 0 bases at V and 2 bases at J, with 11 bases between the two ends. The CDR3, as DNA: TGTGCCAGCAGTTACTCGGGCACAGTGGGCAATCAGCCCCAGCATTTT. Its translation: CASSYSGTVGNQPQHF.

The chain has TRBV11-2 and TRBJ2-3, with D hard to call. The V gene lost 5 bases and the J gene lost 6 bases, with 18 bases spanning the gap. This CDR3 comprises 15 residues. Germline values: CDR1 SGHAT, CDR2 FQNNGV. DNA for the CDR3: TGTGCCAGCAGCCCAGGTAGAGTGGGCTTCGATACGCAGTATTTT. It is translated as CASSPGRVGFDTQYF.

This clonotype was seen only a few times. The chain uses TRBV20-1 and TRBJ2-7, with D possibly matching TRBD1 (5 bases). In germline, CDR1 is DFQATT, CDR2 SNEGSKA (reference sequence). CDR3 size: 12 residues. Trimming cost V 6 bases and J 4 bases, with 13 bases left between them. In DNA, the CDR3 is TGCAGTGCGACAGCTCCGTCGTACGAGCAGTACTTC. It is translated as CSATAPSYEQYF.

The gene calls are TRBV24-1 and TRBJ2-1; the D gene is possibly TRBD1 (6 bases). Germline V gene sequence: CDR1 KGHDR, CDR2 SFDVKD. Deletions cut 1 base from V and 15 bases from J, with 9 bases between. This CDR3 comprises 11 residues. CDR3 loop: CATSDFTGWFF. The CDR3, as DNA: TGTGCCACCAGTGATTTCACAGGGTGGTTCTTC.

V and J are TRBV4-3 and TRBJ1-2; unclear D gene. V shed 0 bases and J shed 1 base, with 6 bases lying between them. Germline assignment: CDR1 LGHNA and CDR2 YSLEER. This CDR3 spans 14 amino acids. This chain's CDR3 is CASSQESINYGYTF. CDR3 DNA: TGCGCCAGCAGCCAAGAATCGATTAACTATGGCTACACCTTC.

This clonotype turned up a few times. The chain joins TRBV20-1 to TRBJ2-3; D may correspond to TRBD1 or TRBD2 (5 bases each). CDR1 and CDR2 (germline): DFQATT, SNEGSKA (reference sequence). The CDR3 covers 12 residues. V lost 5 bases, J lost 2 bases, and 8 bases lay in between. The CDR3: CSAGTYTDTQYF. The CDR3 DNA is TGCAGTGCTGGGACCTACACAGATACGCAGTATTTT.

The CDR3 sequence is CASRAGRKDNEQFF. CDR3 in DNA: TGTGCCAGCAGGGCGGGACGTAAGGACAATGAGCAGTTCTTC. The V and J genes are TRBV21-1 and TRBJ2-1; the table assigns TRBD1, which was not confirmed against the DNA. TRBV21-1 is a known pseudogene. The CDR3 runs 14 residues.

This clonotype was recorded many times. V is TRBV10-2 and J is TRBJ1-1; D remains ambiguous. Trimming pared 7 bases from V and 3 bases from J, leaving 12 bases between. The CDR3 length is 13 residues. Germline values: CDR1 WSHSY, CDR2 SAAADI. CDR3 nucleotide sequence: TGCGCCAGCACGGGCCCTAGGGACACTGAAGCTTTCTTT. This gives the protein CASTGPRDTEAFF.

The chain couples TRBV27 to TRBJ1-4; D call uncertain. V lost 3 bases and J lost 2, with 16 bases in between. Germline loops: CDR1 MNHEY, CDR2 SMNVEV (reference sequence). The CDR3 spans 17 residues. CDR3 DNA sequence: TGTGCCAGCAGTTTGGACCCACCAGGAGCGACTAATGAAAAACTGTTTTTT. This translates into CASSLDPPGATNEKLFF.

This clonotype has only a few counts. The chain combines TRBV5-1 with TRBJ2-5; the D is unclear. Looked up from germline, CDR1 is SGHRS and CDR2 is YFSETQ. V was trimmed by 1 base and J by 5 bases, leaving 6 bases between them. The CDR3 is made up of 12 amino acids. The CDR3 nucleotides read TGCGCCAGCAGCTTGAAGGGTGAGACCCAGTACTTC. It is translated as CASSLKGETQYF.

This clonotype was detected ten times or more. The chain links TRBV28 to TRBJ1-5, with D perhaps matching TRBD1 (6 bases). This CDR3 is 15 amino acids long. Trimming took 6 bases from V and 3 from J, leaving 15 bases between them. CDR1 and CDR2 from the germline V gene are MDHEN and SYDVKM. The CDR3 loop is CASSSDRQVNQPQHF. The DNA for the CDR3 is TGTGCCAGCAGCTCGGACCGACAGGTCAATCAGCCCCAGCATTTT.

This sequence joins TRBV7-9 and TRBJ2-3; TRBD1 or TRBD2 may be the D gene (5 bases each). Germline CDR1 SEHNR, CDR2 FQNEAQ (reference sequence). V lost 5 bases to trimming and J lost 8 bases, with 20 bases between them. The CDR3 loop spans 15 amino acids. The CDR3 loop reads CASSPPGPAWGTQYF. As DNA, the CDR3 is TGTGCCAGCAGCCCTCCGGGACCAGCCTGGGGTACGCAGTATTTT.

The chain has TRBV5-5 and TRBJ1-1; D uncertain. The ends were cut back, 5 bases at V and 8 bases at J, with 10 bases in the middle. The germline CDR1 and CDR2 sequences are SGHKS and YYEKEE (reference sequence). The CDR3 is made up of 11 amino acids. CDR3 in amino acids: CASSGQEEAFF. DNA for the CDR3: TGTGCCAGCAGTGGTCAAGAAGAAGCTTTCTTT.

The chain employs TRBV9 and TRBJ2-1, with D possibly TRBD1 on 7 matching bases. Germline CDR1 and CDR2: SGDLS and YYNGEE. This CDR3 region has 15 residues. Deletions cut 1 base from V and 0 bases from J, with 8 bases between. Here the CDR3 reads CASSVQGGSYNEQFF. The CDR3 bases are TGTGCCAGCAGCGTACAGGGGGGCTCCTACAATGAGCAGTTCTTC.

The rearrangement uses TRBV30 and TRBJ1-1; D gene ambiguous. Germline V gene lookup returns CDR1 GTSNPN and CDR2 SVGIG (reference sequence). The CDR3 contains 12 residues. V was shortened by 0 bases and J by 8 bases, with 10 bases between the two germline ends. The CDR3 reads CAWSVIGQEAFF. The CDR3 DNA follows: TGTGCCTGGAGTGTCATAGGGCAGGAAGCTTTCTTT.

The chain is built from TRBV6-1 and TRBJ2-1; 8 nucleotides match TRBD1. The CDR3 totals 15 residues. With 7 bases clipped from V and 7 bases from J, the junction kept 12 bases outside the gene matches. Per germline, CDR1 MNHNS and CDR2 SASEGT. CDR3 loop: CASTLGTGGPNEQFF. As DNA, the CDR3 is TGTGCCAGCACCTTGGGGACAGGAGGTCCTAATGAGCAGTTCTTC.

In its sample, this clonotype was seen many times. The rearrangement uses TRBV20-1 and TRBJ2-7; D possibly corresponds to TRBD1 (6 bases). The V gene's germline CDR1 is DFQATT and CDR2 SNEGSKA (reference sequence). The CDR3 contains 15 residues. The V end was cut by 0 bases, the J end by 0 bases, with 12 bases between. CDR3 residues: CSARDPTGPSYEQYF. CDR3 DNA: TGCAGTGCTAGAGACCCGACAGGTCCCTCCTACGAGCAGTACTTC.